This note documents a single T cell receptor (beta chain) sequence. Its antigen is as yet unknown. The CDR3 has 16 residues. The V and J ends lost 4 bases and 4 bases, in that order; junction bases with no gene match: 6. Germline CDR1 reads SGDLS; CDR2 reads YYNGEE. This entry belongs to a study of Ad26.COV2.S vaccination and SARS-CoV-2 variants. Overall study findings and caveats: Spike-specific responses of CD8+ and CD4+ T cells were reported to display substantial breadth after vaccination. Placebo recipients had lower spike-specific TCR breadth than vaccine recipients. An underestimation of total T cell responses may have resulted from the TCR breadth and depth analyses. The study found similar non-spike TCR breadth in vaccine and placebo recipients.

The assay was immunoSEQ multiplex PCR, and TCRdb's table has in-frame clones only and misses some. The sample contains some 180,000 clones, roughly 85% of which appear only once. The chain joins TRBV9 to TRBJ2-5, with 14 bases identical to TRBD2. Sequencing used peripheral blood, obtained after recovery from COVID-19. This TCR came from a human donor who had recovered from COVID-19. CDR3 sequence reads: CASSPRLAGGLETQYF. The CDR3, as DNA: TGTGCCAGCAGCCCCCGACTAGCGGGAGGGTTAGAGACCCAGTACTTC.